Following are 32 T cell receptor beta chains from one sample sequenced in a study of control samples from healthy donors and cancer patients. Here immunoSEQ multiplex PCR was the method, and the copy in TCRdb shows in-frame clones only, minus some. The sample yields more than 95,000 clones, 83% seen once. Specimen: blood. These TCRs come from a woman aged 45 to 65 in good health.

This chain uses TRBV7-2 with TRBJ1-3, with TRBD1 matching 8 bases. Germline assignment: CDR1 SGHTA and CDR2 FQGNSA. The CDR3 loop spans 14 amino acids. V lost 4 bases to trimming and J lost 7 bases; unmatched junction nucleotides: 6. CDR3 DNA: TGTGCCAGCAGCTCAACAGGGGGTAGGAACACCATATATTTT. Translated: CASSSTGGRNTIYF.

The chain carries TRBV7-8 and TRBJ1-2; D is undetermined. Germline CDR1 reads SGHVS; CDR2 reads FQNEAQ. V lost 5 bases to trimming and J lost 4 bases, with 17 bases between them. The CDR3 extends over 15 amino acids. As DNA, the CDR3 is TGTGCCAGCAGCAGCTCACGGCAGAACTTCTATGGCTACACCTTC. Translated, it gives CASSSSRQNFYGYTF.

The chain uses TRBV28 and TRBJ1-5; TRBD1 is a possible D gene (6 bases). Germline lookup yields CDR1 MDHEN and CDR2 SYDVKM. Trimming left V 1 base short and J 4 bases short, with 11 bases between. The CDR3 sequence is 15 residues long. The CDR3 coding sequence is TGTGCCAGCAGTTTATCCGGGGGGCTAAATCAGCCCCAGCATTTT. Amino acids: CASSLSGGLNQPQHF.

V gene TRBV19 combines with J gene TRBJ2-3; TRBD1 aligns across 7 bases. Germline values: CDR1 LNHDA, CDR2 SQIVND (reference sequence). The CDR3 is made up of 14 amino acids. The trim removed 6 bases at V and 2 bases at J, leaving 5 bases unmatched. Here the CDR3 DNA reads TGTGCCAGTAGGGAGACAGGGTACACAGATACGCAGTATTTT. Its translation: CASRETGYTDTQYF.

This chain links TRBV20-1 with TRBJ1-2; TRBD1 is a possible D gene (5 bases). This CDR3 region has 13 residues. Trimming left V 3 bases short and J 8 bases short, with 16 bases between. Looked up from germline, CDR1 is DFQATT and CDR2 is SNEGSKA (reference sequence). CDR3 sequence: CSASRPGVEGYTF. As DNA, the CDR3 is TGCAGTGCTAGTCGCCCGGGGGTGGAGGGCTACACCTTC.

The rearrangement joins TRBV9 to TRBJ1-2; TRBD1 matches 7 bases. Trimming at V came to 4 bases and at J to 7 bases, leaving 13 bases not matched to a gene. The V gene's germline CDR1 is SGDLS and CDR2 YYNGEE. The CDR3 is made up of 15 amino acids. In nucleotides, the CDR3 is TGTGCCAGCAGCCCGGCAGGGGGAACTATTGGTGGCTACACCTTC. Protein: CASSPAGGTIGGYTF. Together with reference TRBV9 and TRBJ1-2, the CDR3 gives the full variable domain: DSGVTQTPKHLITATGQRVTLRCSPRSGDLSVYWYQQSLDQGLQFLIQYYNGEERAKGNILERFSAQQFPDLHSELNLSSLELGDSALYFCASSPAGGTIGGYTFGSGTRLTVV.

The chain has TRBV11-1 and TRBJ2-7; 9 bases are a match to TRBD1. This CDR3 has 16 amino acids. J was trimmed by 5 bases and V by 2 bases; bases with no gene match: 10. CDR1 SGHAT and CDR2 FQDESV come from the germline V gene (reference sequence). CDR3 DNA: TGTGCCAGCAGCTTAAATCCGGGACAGGGCACCCACGAGCAGTACTTC. Translation: CASSLNPGQGTHEQYF.

The chain joins TRBV6-1 to TRBJ2-3, with TRBD1 as a possible D gene (6 bases). Germline V gene sequence: CDR1 MNHNS, CDR2 SASEGT. Trimming removed 0 bases at V and 0 bases at J, with 16 bases between. The CDR3 loop spans 18 amino acids. The CDR3 spells CASSEARDTFPSTDTQYF. The CDR3, as DNA: TGTGCCAGCAGTGAAGCGAGGGACACCTTCCCTAGCACAGATACGCAGTATTTT.

The chain joins TRBV3-1 (or the pseudogene TRBV3-2) to TRBJ1-1; D is perhaps TRBD1 (5 bases). V was shortened by 5 bases and J by 4 bases, with 11 bases between the two germline ends. This CDR3 spans 13 amino acids. Germline loops: CDR1 LGHDT, CDR2 YNNKEL (reference sequence). The CDR3: CASSFQGPTEAFF. DNA of the CDR3: TGTGCCAGCAGCTTCCAGGGACCCACTGAAGCTTTCTTT.

The J gene is TRBJ2-2, the V gene TRBV7-9; tentative D call: TRBD2 (5 bases). The CDR3 loop spans 14 amino acids. The V gene's germline CDR1 is SEHNR and CDR2 FQNEAQ (reference sequence). The V end lost 1 base, the J end lost 6 bases, and 9 bases lay between the germline ends. In nucleotides, the CDR3 is TGTGCCAGCAGCTTAGGAGGGTGGTCCGGGGAGCTGTTTTTT. As protein: CASSLGGWSGELFF. Full variable domain (rest looked up from reference TRBV7-9 and TRBJ2-2): DTGVSQNPRHKITKRGQNVTFRCDPISEHNRLYWYRQTLGQGPEFLTYFQNEAQLEKSRLLSDRFSAERPKGSFSTLEIQRTEQGDSAMYLCASSLGGWSGELFFGEGSRLTVL.

The J gene is TRBJ1-1, the V gene TRBV5-6, with D perhaps TRBD1 (5 bases). The CDR3 loop spans 15 amino acids. The germline V gene encodes CDR1 SGHDT and CDR2 YYEEEE. V was pared by 0 bases and J by 5 bases, with 14 bases between. CDR3 sequence reads: CASSLVRVGTTEAFF. For the CDR3, the DNA is TGTGCCAGCAGCTTGGTTCGGGTAGGGACGACTGAAGCTTTCTTT. Based on the CDR3 plus reference TRBV5-6 and TRBJ1-1, the full variable domain is DAGVTQSPTHLIKTRGQQVTLRCSPKSGHDTVSWYQQALGQGPQFIFQYYEEEERQRGNFPDRFSGHQFPNYSSELNVNALLLGDSALYLCASSLVRVGTTEAFFGQGTRLTVV.

The chain is built from TRBV6-6 and TRBJ1-5; 7 positions agree with TRBD1. The CDR3 totals 15 residues. Germline V lookup: CDR1 MNHNY, CDR2 SVGAGI (reference sequence). With V trimmed by 7 bases and J by 4 bases, 10 bases remained unmatched. CDR3 DNA sequence: TGTGCCAGCACCACCGGGACAGATATTAATCAGCCCCAGCATTTT. Translating gives CASTTGTDINQPQHF.

The chain carries TRBV12-1 and TRBJ2-2; the table's D gene call, TRBD1, was not cross checked with the DNA. TRBV12-1 is deemed a pseudogene. The CDR3 is made up of 23 amino acids. DNA for the CDR3: TGTGCCAGCAGCTTTATGAGATACGCTCGGGGTATACAGGGGGCGATGGACACCGGGGAGCTGTTTTTT. Its translation is CASSFMRYARGIQGAMDTGELFF.

The chain recombines TRBV19 with TRBJ2-2, with TRBD1 identical over 9 bases. After removal of 3 bases from V and 6 bases from J, the junction contained 5 bases not matched to a gene. CDR1 LNHDA and CDR2 SQIVND come from the germline V gene (reference sequence). The CDR3 is 15 residues long. CDR3 loop: CASSILQGAAGELFF. In DNA, the CDR3 is TGTGCCAGTAGTATTCTACAGGGGGCCGCCGGGGAGCTGTTTTTT.

This chain joins TRBV7-8 and TRBJ1-5; 12 bases are a match to TRBD1. The length of the CDR3 is 14 residues. The junction had 2 bases not matched to a gene; V was cut back by 5 bases and J by 6 bases. CDR1 is SGHVS, CDR2 FQNEAQ, per germline. CDR3 sequence reads: CASSGTGGFQPQHF. CDR3 bases: TGTGCCAGCAGCGGGACAGGGGGCTTTCAGCCCCAGCATTTT.

The gene calls are TRBV9 and TRBJ2-2; 10 bases match TRBD2. Germline lookup yields CDR1 SGDLS and CDR2 YYNGEE. The CDR3 runs to 16 residues. The V gene end was trimmed by 3 bases and the J gene end by 4 bases; junction bases not matched to a gene: 6. CDR3 DNA sequence: TGTGCCAGCAGCGGTTTTAGCGGGAGGATCACCGGGGAGCTGTTTTTT. The encoded protein is CASSGFSGRITGELFF.

The rearrangement uses TRBV5-5 and TRBJ1-5; the match to TRBD1 covers 9 bases. The CDR3 has 19 amino acids. The trim removed 3 bases at V and 1 base at J, leaving 14 bases unmatched. Germline lookup yields CDR1 SGHKS and CDR2 YYEKEE (reference sequence). CDR3 region: CASSSIVRDRVVSNQPQHF. The DNA for the CDR3 is TGTGCCAGCAGCTCCATTGTTCGGGACAGGGTCGTAAGCAATCAGCCCCAGCATTTT.

The rearrangement uses TRBV29-1 and TRBJ2-1; D remains ambiguous. This CDR3 comprises 14 residues. Germline V CDR1 and CDR2: SQVTM, ANQGSEA. V was trimmed by 4 bases and J by 8 bases, leaving 18 bases between them. The CDR3 nucleotides read TGCAGCGTTGTACCCCCGGCCAGCGCCGATGAGCAGTTCTTC. As protein: CSVVPPASADEQFF.

The genes are TRBV19 and TRBJ1-2; D remains ambiguous. Germline CDR1 is LNHDA and CDR2 is SQIVND (reference sequence). The CDR3 consists of 16 residues. The ends were cut back, 3 bases at V and 3 bases at J, with 17 bases in the middle. CDR3 protein: CASSIPAGLNDYGYTF. CDR3 DNA: TGTGCCAGTAGTATCCCTGCAGGCCTGAACGACTATGGCTACACCTTC.

V usage is TRBV6-6 and J usage is TRBJ2-3; D ambiguous. Germline CDR1 and CDR2: MNHNY and SVGAGI (reference sequence). CDR3 size: 12 residues. V was clipped by 5 bases and J by 5 bases, with 8 bases between them. CDR3 nucleotides: TGTGCCAGCAGTGTATCGCTAGATACGCAGTATTTT. It yields the protein CASSVSLDTQYF.

The chain employs TRBV7-9 and TRBJ2-7; D is possibly TRBD2 (5 bases). Between the trimmed V and J ends, which lost 5 bases and 2 bases, there was a span of 7 bases. The germline V gene has CDR1 SEHNR and CDR2 FQNEAQ (reference sequence). This CDR3 contains 12 residues. The CDR3: CASSEGTYEQYF. The CDR3 coding sequence is TGTGCCAGCAGCGAGGGCACCTACGAGCAGTACTTC. Full variable domain (outside the CDR3, taken from reference TRBV7-9 and TRBJ2-7): DTGVSQNPRHKITKRGQNVTFRCDPISEHNRLYWYRQTLGQGPEFLTYFQNEAQLEKSRLLSDRFSAERPKGSFSTLEIQRTEQGDSAMYLCASSEGTYEQYFGPGTRLTVT.

The chain recombines TRBV5-1 with TRBJ2-1, with D maybe TRBD1 (6 bases). The V end lost 0 bases, the J end lost 2 bases, and 9 bases lay between the germline ends. The CDR3 is 15 residues long. CDR1 is SGHRS and CDR2 is YFSETQ in the germline V gene. The CDR3 DNA reads as TGCGCCAGCAGCTTGGGAGGGACAACCTACAATGAGCAGTTCTTC. It specifies CASSLGGTTYNEQFF.

The rearrangement links TRBV2 to TRBJ2-2; D may be TRBD1 (5 bases). CDR1 is SNHLY, CDR2 FYNNEI, per germline. The CDR3 is 13 residues long. The V end lost 3 bases, the J end lost 9 bases, and 11 bases lay between the germline ends. This CDR3 is CASSDSTVWELFF. Written as DNA, the CDR3 is TGTGCCAGCAGTGACTCGACAGTCTGGGAGCTGTTTTTT.

The CDR3 DNA reads TGTGCCAGCAGTGAAGGGGTGAGGTTAACCCTCCACTTT. Translation gives CASSEGVRLTLHF. The chain couples TRBV6-1 to TRBJ1-6; D call uncertain. CDR1 and CDR2 (germline): MNHNS, SASEGT. This CDR3 region has 13 residues. The V end lost 1 base, the J end lost 14 bases, and 12 bases lay between the germline ends.

A few counts support this clone. The V call is TRBV2, the J call TRBJ1-4; D call uncertain. The V end lost 7 bases, the J end lost 0 bases, and 9 bases lay between the germline ends. Per germline, CDR1 SNHLY and CDR2 FYNNEI. This CDR3 is 14 amino acids long. CDR3 residues: CASIRVATNEKLFF. The CDR3 bases are TGTGCCAGCATACGGGTCGCAACTAATGAAAAACTGTTTTTT.

The V and J genes are TRBV5-8 and TRBJ1-6, with 8 bases identical to TRBD1. J lost 10 bases, V lost 0 bases, and 15 bases had no gene match. CDR3 length: 18 residues. The germline V gene has CDR1 SGHTS and CDR2 YDEGEE. Written as DNA, the CDR3 is TGTGCCAGCAGCTTGGGCCGGGCAGGGGGCATCCAGCGGTCACCCCTCCACTTT. Translating gives CASSLGRAGGIQRSPLHF.

The genes are TRBV2 and TRBJ2-7, with D possibly being TRBD1 (6 bases). The CDR3 has 12 residues. V shed 10 bases and J shed 0 bases, with 10 bases lying between them. The germline gives CDR1 SNHLY, CDR2 FYNNEI. The CDR3: CATWDTSYEQYF. In nucleotides, the CDR3 is TGTGCCACCTGGGACACCTCCTACGAGCAGTACTTC.

The genes are TRBV19 and TRBJ1-6, with no clear D. This CDR3 is built from 14 residues. The germline V gene has CDR1 LNHDA and CDR2 SQIVND (reference sequence). The ends were cut back, 4 bases at V and 7 bases at J, with 11 bases in the middle. The CDR3 region has the DNA TGTGCCAGTAGTAGGAGGGATCGAAATTCACCCCTCCACTTT. Translating gives CASSRRDRNSPLHF.

The chain carries TRBV5-4 and TRBJ1-1; 7 nucleotides align to TRBD1. This CDR3 is 16 amino acids long. Germline V gives CDR1 SGHNT, CDR2 YYREEE (reference sequence). J gave up 1 base and V 3 bases, and 9 bases lay outside the gene matches. CDR3 nucleotide sequence: TGTGCCAGCAGCTCATGGACAGGCGGGAGGAACACTGAAGCTTTCTTT. Its translation is CASSSWTGGRNTEAFF.

The chain carries TRBV7-9 and TRBJ2-2, with D possibly TRBD2 on 6 matching bases. This CDR3 is 16 amino acids long. V lost 4 bases and J lost 0, with 12 bases in between. Per germline, CDR1 SEHNR and CDR2 FQNEAQ (reference sequence). CDR3 amino acids: CASSSPGLTNTGELFF. The CDR3 nucleotides read TGTGCCAGCAGCTCACCGGGACTTACGAACACCGGGGAGCTGTTTTTT.

The chain employs TRBV19 and TRBJ1-1; D gene uncertain. Trimming shortened V by 2 bases and J by 0 bases, and 7 bases separated the two germline ends. Germline loops: CDR1 LNHDA, CDR2 SQIVND (reference sequence). The CDR3 length is 14 residues. The CDR3 DNA follows: TGTGCCAGTAGTATAAGTGGGCTGAACACTGAAGCTTTCTTT. This codes for CASSISGLNTEAFF. The full variable domain, with the rest looked up from reference TRBV19 and TRBJ1-1, is DGGITQSPKYLFRKEGQNVTLSCEQNLNHDAMYWYRQDPGQGLRLIYYSQIVNDFQKGDIAEGYSVSREKKESFPLTVTSAQKNPTAFYLCASSISGLNTEAFFGQGTRLTVV.

The chain links TRBV29-1 to TRBJ2-3, with D perhaps matching TRBD2 (5 bases). The germline V and J ends were trimmed by 1 base and 4 bases, with 15 bases remaining between them. Per germline, CDR1 SQVTM and CDR2 ANQGSEA. The CDR3 is 15 amino acids. The CDR3 is CSVEVGGSGSDTQYF. CDR3 DNA: TGCAGCGTTGAAGTTGGTGGGAGCGGATCAGATACGCAGTATTTT.